This T cell receptor (beta chain) came from a study of lymphopenia after photon versus proton radiotherapy. Points on this clone: The antigen remains unidentified.

General study results and limits: Relative stability marked proton patients; photon patients lost diversity and naive cells. Post-nadir diversity loss with photons came from oligoclonal expansion, particularly CD8+ Temra cells.

Produced via immunoSEQ multiplex PCR; TCRdb's table is partial and in-frame only. The sample contains some 26,000 clones, approximately 85% of which appear only once. Trimming shortened V by 10 bases and J by 5 bases, and 11 bases separated the two germline ends. Per germline, CDR1 MNHEY and CDR2 SMNVEV (reference sequence). The CDR3 extends over 11 amino acids. The sequence was collected from a man aged 45 to 65 with gastric cancer. This chain uses TRBV27 with TRBJ1-2, with D unclear. The input for sequencing was peripheral blood, taken from a patient treated with photon-based radiotherapy. CDR3 amino acids: CATKEGYGYTF. Written as DNA, the CDR3 is TGTGCCACCAAGGAGGGATATGGCTACACCTTC.